This T cell receptor beta chain was found in a study of blood T cell repertoires in COVID-19. Overall study: Spain, Italy and the United States supplied samples that represented acute and convalescent COVID-19. Sources were T cells, B-cell-depleted T cells, or PBMCs; the material itself was cDNA or gDNA.

The table came from immunoSEQ multiplex PCR; TCRdb's copy has only in-frame clones and leaves some out. The data contain some 220,000 clones, 75% to 85% of them seen just once; the ten biggest clones take up over 10%. The V end lost 2 bases, the J end lost 0 bases, and 10 bases lay between the germline ends. CDR1 and CDR2 from the germline V gene are SGHNT and YYREEE (reference sequence). CDR3 length: 15 amino acids. This clone was seen a handful of times. Sequencing was done on a sample of peripheral blood. The chain joins TRBV5-4 to TRBJ2-3; tentative D call: TRBD1 (5 bases). The receptor was isolated from a human donor in a cohort sampled during active COVID-19. CDR3 nucleotide sequence: TGTGCCAGCAGCTTCGACAGCCATAGCACAGATACGCAGTATTTT. It is translated as CASSFDSHSTDTQYF.